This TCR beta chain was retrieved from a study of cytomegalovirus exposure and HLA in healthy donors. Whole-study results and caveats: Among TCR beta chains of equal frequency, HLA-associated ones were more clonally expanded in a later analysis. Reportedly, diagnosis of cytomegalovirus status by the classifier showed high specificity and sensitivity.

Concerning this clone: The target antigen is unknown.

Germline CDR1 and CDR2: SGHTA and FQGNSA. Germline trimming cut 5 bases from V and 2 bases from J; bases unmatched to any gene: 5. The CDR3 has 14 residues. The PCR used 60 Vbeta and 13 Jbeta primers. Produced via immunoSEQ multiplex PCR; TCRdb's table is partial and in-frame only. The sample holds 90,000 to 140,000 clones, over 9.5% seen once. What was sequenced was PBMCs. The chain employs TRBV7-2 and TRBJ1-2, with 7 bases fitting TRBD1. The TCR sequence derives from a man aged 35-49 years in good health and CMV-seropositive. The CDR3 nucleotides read TGTGCCAGCAGCCCAGCGACAGGGAACTATGGCTACACCTTC. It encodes CASSPATGNYGYTF.